This T cell receptor beta chain derives from a study of blood T cells in healthy people across ages. Overall study context: The capture of about one barcoded beta molecule per two T cells was achieved by template switching.

The CDR3 runs to 13 residues. The germline V gene has CDR1 SQVTM and CDR2 ANQGSEA. Trimming stripped 6 bases from V and 3 bases from J, with 14 bases between. Study-wide findings and caveats: From one million sequenced T cells, diversity estimates were lower bounds.

A note on this clonotype: No antigen is known for it.

Combining a sample-barcoded 5' primer with a J-beta primer mix, a second PCR ran for roughly 7 to 11 cycles. From the 5' RACE reads, TCRdb called clonotypes with MiXCR, one entry per CDR3 protein. Among over a million distinct CDR3 sequences, more than 40% were seen once, and the ten largest hold about 19%. The receptor comes from a woman aged 60 to 75 in good health. The chain carries TRBV29-1 and TRBJ1-2, with unresolved D. The sample consisted of blood. CDR3 nucleotides: TGCAGCGTCTTGGTGGTTTCGGACTATGGCTACACCTTC. Translation gives CSVLVVSDYGYTF.